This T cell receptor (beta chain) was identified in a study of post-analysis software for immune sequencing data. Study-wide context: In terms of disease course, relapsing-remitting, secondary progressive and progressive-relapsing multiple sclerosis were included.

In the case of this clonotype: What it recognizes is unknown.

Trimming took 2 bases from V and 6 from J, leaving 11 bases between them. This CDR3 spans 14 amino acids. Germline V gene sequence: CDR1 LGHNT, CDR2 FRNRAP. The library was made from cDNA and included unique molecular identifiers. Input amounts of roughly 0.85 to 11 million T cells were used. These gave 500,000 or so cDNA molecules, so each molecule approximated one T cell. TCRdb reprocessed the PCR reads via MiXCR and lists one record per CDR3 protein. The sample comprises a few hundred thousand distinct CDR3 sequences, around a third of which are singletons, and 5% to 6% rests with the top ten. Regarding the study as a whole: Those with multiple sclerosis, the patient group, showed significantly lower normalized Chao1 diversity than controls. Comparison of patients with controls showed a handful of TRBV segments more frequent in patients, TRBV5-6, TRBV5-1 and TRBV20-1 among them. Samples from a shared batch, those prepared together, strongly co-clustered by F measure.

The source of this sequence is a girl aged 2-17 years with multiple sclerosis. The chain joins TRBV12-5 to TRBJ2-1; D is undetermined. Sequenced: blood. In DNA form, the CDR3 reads TGTGCTAGTGGTTTGTCAAGTCGGGCCAATGAGCAGTTCTTC. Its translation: CASGLSSRANEQFF.